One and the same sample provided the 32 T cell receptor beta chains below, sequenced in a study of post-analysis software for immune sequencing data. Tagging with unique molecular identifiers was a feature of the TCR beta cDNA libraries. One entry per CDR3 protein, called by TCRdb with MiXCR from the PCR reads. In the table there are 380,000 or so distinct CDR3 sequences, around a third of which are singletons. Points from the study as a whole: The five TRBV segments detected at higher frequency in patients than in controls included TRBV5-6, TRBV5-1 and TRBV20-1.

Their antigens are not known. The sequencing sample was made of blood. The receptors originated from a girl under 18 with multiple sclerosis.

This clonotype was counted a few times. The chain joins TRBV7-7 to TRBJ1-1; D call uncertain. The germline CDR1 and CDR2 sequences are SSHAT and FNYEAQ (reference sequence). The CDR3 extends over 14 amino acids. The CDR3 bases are TGTGCTAGCTCAGGTGGGGTGTCTAACACTGAAGCTTTCTTT. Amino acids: CASSGGVSNTEAFF.

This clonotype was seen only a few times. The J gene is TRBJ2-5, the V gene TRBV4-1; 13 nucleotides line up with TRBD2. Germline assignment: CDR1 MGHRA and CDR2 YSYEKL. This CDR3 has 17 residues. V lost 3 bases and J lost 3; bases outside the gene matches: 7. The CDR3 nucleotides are TGCGCCAGCAGCCACAGAACTGGACTAGCGGGGGAAGAGACCCAGTACTTC. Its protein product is CASSHRTGLAGEETQYF.

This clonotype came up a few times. The CDR3 reads CSASTGATDTQYF. The CDR3 DNA is TGCAGTGCTAGTACGGGGGCTACAGATACGCAGTATTTT. This rearrangement joins TRBV20-1 to TRBJ2-3; D might be TRBD1 or TRBD2, each matching 6 bases. Germline CDR1 and CDR2: DFQATT and SNEGSKA (reference sequence). The CDR3 is made up of 13 amino acids. V was pared by 3 bases and J by 3 bases, with 10 bases between.

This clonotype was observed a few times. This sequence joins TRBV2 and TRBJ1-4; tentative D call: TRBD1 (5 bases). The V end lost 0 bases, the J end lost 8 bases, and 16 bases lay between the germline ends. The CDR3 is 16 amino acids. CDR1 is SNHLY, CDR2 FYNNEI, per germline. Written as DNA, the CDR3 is TGTGCCAGCAGTGAAGCCTCGCAGCGCGAGGGGGAAAAACTGTTTTTT. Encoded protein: CASSEASQREGEKLFF.

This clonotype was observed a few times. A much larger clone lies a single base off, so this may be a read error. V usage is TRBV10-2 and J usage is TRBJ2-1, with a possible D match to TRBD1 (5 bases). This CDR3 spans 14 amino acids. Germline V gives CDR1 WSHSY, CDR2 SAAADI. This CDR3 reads CASSFSGFYNERFF. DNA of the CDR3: TGCGCCAGCAGTTTCTCAGGGTTCTACAATGAGCGGTTCTTC.

CDR3 protein: CASSLHGGRGPNEQFF. CDR3 nucleotides: TGTGCCAGCAGCCTCCACGGGGGAAGGGGGCCCAATGAGCAGTTCTTC. V gene TRBV7-3 combines with J gene TRBJ2-1, with TRBD1 as a possible D gene (7 bases). Germline-derived CDR1 and CDR2 are SGHTA and FQGTGA. The CDR3 totals 16 residues. V dropped 5 bases and J dropped 6 bases, with 20 bases sitting between them.

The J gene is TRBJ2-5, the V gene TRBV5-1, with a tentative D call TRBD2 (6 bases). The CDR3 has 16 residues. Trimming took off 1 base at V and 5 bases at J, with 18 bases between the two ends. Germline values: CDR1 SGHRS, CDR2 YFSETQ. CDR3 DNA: TGCGCCAGCAGCTTGAAGTTGGCAGGGAGGTGGGAGACCCAGTACTTC. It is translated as CASSLKLAGRWETQYF.

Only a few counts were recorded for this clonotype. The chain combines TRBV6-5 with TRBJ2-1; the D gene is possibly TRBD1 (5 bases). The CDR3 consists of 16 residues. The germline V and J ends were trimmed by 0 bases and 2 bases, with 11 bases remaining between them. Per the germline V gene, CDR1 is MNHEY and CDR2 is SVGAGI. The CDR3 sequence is CASSYSDSYTYNEQFF. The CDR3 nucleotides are TGTGCCAGCAGTTACTCCGACAGCTATACCTACAATGAGCAGTTCTTC.

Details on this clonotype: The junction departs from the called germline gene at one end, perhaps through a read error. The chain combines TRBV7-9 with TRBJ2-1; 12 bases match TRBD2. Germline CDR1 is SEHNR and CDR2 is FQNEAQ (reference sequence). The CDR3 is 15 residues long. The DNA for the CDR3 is TGTGCCAGCAGCCTAGCGGGGGGGACTGGCAATGAGCAGTTCTTC. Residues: CASSLAGGTGNEQFF.

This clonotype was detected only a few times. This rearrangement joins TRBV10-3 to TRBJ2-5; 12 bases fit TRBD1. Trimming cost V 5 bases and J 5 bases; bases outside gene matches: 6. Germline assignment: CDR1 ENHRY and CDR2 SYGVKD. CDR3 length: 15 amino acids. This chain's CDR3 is CAISRGQGASETQYF. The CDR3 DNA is TGTGCCATCAGTCGGGGACAGGGGGCTAGCGAGACCCAGTACTTC.

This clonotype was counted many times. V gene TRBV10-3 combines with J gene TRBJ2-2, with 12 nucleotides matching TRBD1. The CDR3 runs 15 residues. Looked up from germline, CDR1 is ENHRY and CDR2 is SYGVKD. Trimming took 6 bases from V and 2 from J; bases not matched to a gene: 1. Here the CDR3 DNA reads TGTGCCATCAGGGGGACAGGGGGCAACACCGGGGAGCTGTTTTTT. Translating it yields CAIRGTGGNTGELFF.

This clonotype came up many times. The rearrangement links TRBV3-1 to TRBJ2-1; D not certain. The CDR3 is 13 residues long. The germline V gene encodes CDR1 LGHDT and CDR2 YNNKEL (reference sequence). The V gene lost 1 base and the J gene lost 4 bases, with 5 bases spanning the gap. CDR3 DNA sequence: TGTGCCAGCAGCCAAGTTGAATACAATGAGCAGTTCTTC. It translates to CASSQVEYNEQFF.

The CDR3 protein is CASSPLGGLAGNEQFF. In nucleotides, the CDR3 is TGTGCCAGCAGCCCCCTAGGGGGGCTAGCGGGGAATGAGCAGTTCTTC. The V call is TRBV3-1, the J call TRBJ2-1; 9 nucleotides agree with TRBD2. The CDR3 runs 16 residues. V shed 4 bases and J 7 bases; nucleotides not matched to a gene: 11. Looked up from germline, CDR1 is LGHDT and CDR2 is YNNKEL (reference sequence).

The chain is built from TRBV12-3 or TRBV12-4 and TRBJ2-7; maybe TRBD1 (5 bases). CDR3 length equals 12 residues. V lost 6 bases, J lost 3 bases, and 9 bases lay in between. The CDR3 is CASSRVHYEQYF. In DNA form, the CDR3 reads TGTGCCAGCAGCAGGGTACACTACGAGCAGTACTTC.

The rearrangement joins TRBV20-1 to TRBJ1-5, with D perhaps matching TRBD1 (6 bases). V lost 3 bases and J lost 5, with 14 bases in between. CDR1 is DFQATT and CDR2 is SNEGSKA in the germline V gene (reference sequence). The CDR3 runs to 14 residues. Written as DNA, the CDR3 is TGCAGTGCTAGGGGGGGGCACAAATATCAGCCCCAGCATTTT. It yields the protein CSARGGHKYQPQHF.

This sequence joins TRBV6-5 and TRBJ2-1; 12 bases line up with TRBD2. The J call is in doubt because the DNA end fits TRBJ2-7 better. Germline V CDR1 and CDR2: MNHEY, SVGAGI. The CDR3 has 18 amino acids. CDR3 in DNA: TGTGCCAGCAGTTACTCGATCCATTTGACTAGCGGGGGCTACGAGCAGTACTTC. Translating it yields CASSYSIHLTSGGYEQYF.

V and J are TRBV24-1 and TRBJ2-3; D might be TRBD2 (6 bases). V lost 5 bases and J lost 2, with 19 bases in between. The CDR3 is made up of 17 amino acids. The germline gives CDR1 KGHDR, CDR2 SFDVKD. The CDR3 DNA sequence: TGTGCCACCAGTGCTTTTTCCCGCGGGGTCTACACAGATACGCAGTATTTT. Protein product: CATSAFSRGVYTDTQYF.

CDR3 bases: TGTGCCAGCAAGGTTTGGCTGGGGGACACTGAAGCTTTCTTT. It specifies CASKVWLGDTEAFF. The V and J genes are TRBV6-5 and TRBJ1-1, with D possibly being TRBD1 (5 bases). The V gene lost 7 bases and the J gene lost 3 bases, with 15 bases spanning the gap. The CDR3 covers 14 residues. The germline gives CDR1 MNHEY, CDR2 SVGAGI.

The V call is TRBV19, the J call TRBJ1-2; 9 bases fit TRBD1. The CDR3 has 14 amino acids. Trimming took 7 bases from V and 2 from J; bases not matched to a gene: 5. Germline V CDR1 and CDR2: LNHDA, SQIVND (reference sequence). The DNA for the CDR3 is TGTGCCAGTAAGGCCGGACAGGGGAACTATGGCTACACCTTC. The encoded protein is CASKAGQGNYGYTF.

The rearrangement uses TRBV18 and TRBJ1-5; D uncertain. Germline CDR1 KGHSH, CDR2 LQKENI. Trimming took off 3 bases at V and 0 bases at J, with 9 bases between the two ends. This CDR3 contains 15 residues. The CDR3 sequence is CASSPDGYSNQPQHF. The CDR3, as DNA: TGTGCCAGCTCACCCGACGGGTATAGCAATCAGCCCCAGCATTTT.

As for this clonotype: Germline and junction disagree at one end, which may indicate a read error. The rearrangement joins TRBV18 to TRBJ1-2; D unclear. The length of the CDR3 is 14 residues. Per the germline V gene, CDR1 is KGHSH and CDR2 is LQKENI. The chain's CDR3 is CVSSPPGRLYGYTF. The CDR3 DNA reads TGTGTCAGCTCACCACCGGGCAGGCTCTATGGCTACACCTTC.

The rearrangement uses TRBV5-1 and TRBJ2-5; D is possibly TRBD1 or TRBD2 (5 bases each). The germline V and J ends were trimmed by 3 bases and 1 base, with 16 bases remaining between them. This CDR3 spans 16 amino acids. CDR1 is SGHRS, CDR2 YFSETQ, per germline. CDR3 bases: TGCGCCAGCAGCTGGGGACCTGGGGAACTCCAAGAGACCCAGTACTTC. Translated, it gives CASSWGPGELQETQYF.

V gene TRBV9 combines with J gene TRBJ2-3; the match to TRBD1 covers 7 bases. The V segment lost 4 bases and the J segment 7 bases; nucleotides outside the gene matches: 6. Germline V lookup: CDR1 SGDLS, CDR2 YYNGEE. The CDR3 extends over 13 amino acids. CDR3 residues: CASSPRQGNTQYF. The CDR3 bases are TGTGCCAGCAGCCCGCGACAGGGAAATACGCAGTATTTT. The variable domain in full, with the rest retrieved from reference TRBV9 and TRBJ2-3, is DSGVTQTPKHLITATGQRVTLRCSPRSGDLSVYWYQQSLDQGLQFLIQYYNGEERAKGNILERFSAQQFPDLHSELNLSSLELGDSALYFCASSPRQGNTQYFGPGTRLTVL.

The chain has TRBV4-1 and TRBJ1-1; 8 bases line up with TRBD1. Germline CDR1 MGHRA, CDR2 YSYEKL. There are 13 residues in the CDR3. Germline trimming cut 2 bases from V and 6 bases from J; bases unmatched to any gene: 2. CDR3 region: CASSQKTGAEAFF. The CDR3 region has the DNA TGCGCCAGCAGCCAAAAGACAGGGGCTGAAGCTTTCTTT.

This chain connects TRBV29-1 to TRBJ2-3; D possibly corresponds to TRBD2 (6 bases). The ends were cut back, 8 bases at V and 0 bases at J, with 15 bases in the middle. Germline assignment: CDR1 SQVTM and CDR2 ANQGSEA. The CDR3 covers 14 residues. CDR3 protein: CSSGGTTSTDTQYF. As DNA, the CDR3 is TGCAGCTCCGGCGGGACCACTAGCACAGATACGCAGTATTTT.

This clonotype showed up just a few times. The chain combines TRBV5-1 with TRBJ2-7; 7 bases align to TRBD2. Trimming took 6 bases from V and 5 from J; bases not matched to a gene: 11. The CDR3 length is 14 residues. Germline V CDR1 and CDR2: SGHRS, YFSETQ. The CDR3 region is CASKSPREDDEQYF. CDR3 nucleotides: TGCGCCAGCAAATCACCCCGGGAGGACGACGAGCAGTACTTC. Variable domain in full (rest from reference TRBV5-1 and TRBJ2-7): KAGVTQTPRYLIKTRGQQVTLSCSPISGHRSVSWYQQTPGQGLQFLFEYFSETQRNKGNFPGRFSGRQFSNSRSEMNVSTLELGDSALYLCASKSPREDDEQYFGPGTRLTVT.

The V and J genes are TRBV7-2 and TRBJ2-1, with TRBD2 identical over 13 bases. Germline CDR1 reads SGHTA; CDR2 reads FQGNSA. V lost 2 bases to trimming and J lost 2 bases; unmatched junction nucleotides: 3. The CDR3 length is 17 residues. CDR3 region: CASSLILAGGTYNEQFF. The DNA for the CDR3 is TGTGCCAGCAGCTTAATACTAGCGGGGGGGACCTACAATGAGCAGTTCTTC.

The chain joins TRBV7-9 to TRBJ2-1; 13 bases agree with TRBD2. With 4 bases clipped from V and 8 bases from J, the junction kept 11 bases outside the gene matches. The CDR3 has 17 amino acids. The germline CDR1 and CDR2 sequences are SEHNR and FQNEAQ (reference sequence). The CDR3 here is CASSSGLAGAPNDEQFF. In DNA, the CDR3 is TGTGCCAGCAGCTCCGGACTAGCGGGGGCACCCAACGATGAGCAGTTCTTC.

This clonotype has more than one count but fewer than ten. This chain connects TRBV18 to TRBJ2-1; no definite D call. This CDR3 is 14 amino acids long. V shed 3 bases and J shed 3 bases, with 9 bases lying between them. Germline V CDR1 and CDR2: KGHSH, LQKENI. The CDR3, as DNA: TGTGCCAGCTCACCGATGGCAGTCTACAATGAGCAGTTCTTC. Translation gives CASSPMAVYNEQFF.

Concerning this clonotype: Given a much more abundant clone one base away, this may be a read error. The chain's CDR3 is CASSSGLAAYGTQYF. CDR3 nucleotide sequence: TGTGCCAGCAGCTCCGGACTAGCGGCATATGGTACGCAGTATTTT. This rearrangement joins TRBV7-3 to TRBJ2-3; 10 bases are a match to TRBD2. With 4 bases clipped from V and 8 bases from J, the junction kept 9 bases outside the gene matches. The CDR3 consists of 15 residues. The germline gives CDR1 SGHTA, CDR2 FQGTGA.

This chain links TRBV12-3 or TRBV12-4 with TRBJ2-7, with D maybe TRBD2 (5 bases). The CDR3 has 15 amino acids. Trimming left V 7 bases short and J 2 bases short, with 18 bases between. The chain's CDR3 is CASTFSGSSAYEQYF. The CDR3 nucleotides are TGTGCCAGCACTTTTTCGGGGTCCTCAGCCTACGAGCAGTACTTC.

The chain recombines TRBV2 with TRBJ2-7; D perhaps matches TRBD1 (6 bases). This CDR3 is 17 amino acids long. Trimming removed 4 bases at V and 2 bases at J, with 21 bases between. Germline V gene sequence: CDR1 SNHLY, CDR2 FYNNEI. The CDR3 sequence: CASSVEPLRQVTYEQYF. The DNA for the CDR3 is TGTGCCAGCAGTGTTGAGCCATTGAGACAGGTGACCTACGAGCAGTACTTC.